This T cell receptor beta chain originates from a study of blood T cell repertoires in COVID-19. Study at large: Collection of acute and convalescent COVID-19 samples took place in the United States, Italy and Spain. T cells, B-cell-depleted T cells, or PBMCs supplied cDNA or gDNA.

This clone turned up a few times. Trimming took off 1 base at V and 2 bases at J, with 3 bases between the two ends. The germline CDR1 and CDR2 sequences are MGHRA and YSYEKL. The CDR3 is 13 residues long. The authors' processing: Reference gene primers were amplified, and this amplification served to estimate nucleated cell counts. The assay was immunoSEQ multiplex PCR, and TCRdb's table has in-frame clones only and misses some. The DNA gave D and trimming, while V, J and clone size come from that table. Of 57,000 or so clones listed, roughly 90% are singletons. The rearrangement uses TRBV4-1 and TRBJ1-3; D gene ambiguous. This receptor was taken from a woman between 45 and 65 years old with active or convalescent COVID-19. Sequencing was performed on peripheral blood. In DNA, the CDR3 is TGCGCCAGCAGCCAAGGAGCTGGAAACACCATATATTTT. It translates to CASSQGAGNTIYF.